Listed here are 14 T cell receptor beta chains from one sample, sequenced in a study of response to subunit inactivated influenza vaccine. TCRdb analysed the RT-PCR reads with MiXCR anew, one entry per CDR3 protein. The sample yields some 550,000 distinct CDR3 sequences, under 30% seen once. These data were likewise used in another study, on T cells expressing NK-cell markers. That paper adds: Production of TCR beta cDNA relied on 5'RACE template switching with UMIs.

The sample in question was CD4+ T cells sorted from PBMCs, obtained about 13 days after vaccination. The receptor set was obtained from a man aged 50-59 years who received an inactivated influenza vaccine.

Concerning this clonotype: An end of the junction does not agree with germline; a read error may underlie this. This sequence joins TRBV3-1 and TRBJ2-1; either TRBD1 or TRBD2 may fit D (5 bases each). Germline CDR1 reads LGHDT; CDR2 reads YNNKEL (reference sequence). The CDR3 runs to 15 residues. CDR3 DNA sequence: TGTGCCTGCAGCCTAGACAGCGGCTCCTACAATGAGCAGTTCTTC. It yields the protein CACSLDSGSYNEQFF.

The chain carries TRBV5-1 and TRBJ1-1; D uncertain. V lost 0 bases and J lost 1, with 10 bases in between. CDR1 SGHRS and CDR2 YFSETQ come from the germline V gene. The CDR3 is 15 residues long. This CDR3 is CASSLGARGNTEAFF. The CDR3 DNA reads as TGCGCCAGCAGCTTGGGGGCTCGGGGGAACACTGAAGCTTTCTTT.

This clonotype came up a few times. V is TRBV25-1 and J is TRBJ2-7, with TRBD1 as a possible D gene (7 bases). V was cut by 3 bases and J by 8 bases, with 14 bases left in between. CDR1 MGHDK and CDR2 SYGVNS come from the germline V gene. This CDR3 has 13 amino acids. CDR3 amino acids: CASSEAGGWKQYF. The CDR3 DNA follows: TGTGCCAGCAGTGAGGCAGGGGGGTGGAAGCAGTACTTC.

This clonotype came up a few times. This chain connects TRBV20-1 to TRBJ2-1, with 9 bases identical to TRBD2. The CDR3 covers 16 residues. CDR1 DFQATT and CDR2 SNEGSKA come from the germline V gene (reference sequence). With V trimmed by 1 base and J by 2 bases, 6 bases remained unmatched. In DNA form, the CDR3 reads TGCAGTGCTAGAGTTACGCGGGAGGGGACCTACAATGAGCAGTTCTTC. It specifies CSARVTREGTYNEQFF.

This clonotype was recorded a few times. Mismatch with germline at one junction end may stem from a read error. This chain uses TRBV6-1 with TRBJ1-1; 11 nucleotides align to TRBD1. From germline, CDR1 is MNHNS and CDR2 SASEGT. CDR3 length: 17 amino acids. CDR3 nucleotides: TGTGCCAGCAGTCCGGGACAGGGGGGTTTCATGAACACTGAAGCTTTATTT. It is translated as CASSPGQGGFMNTEALF.

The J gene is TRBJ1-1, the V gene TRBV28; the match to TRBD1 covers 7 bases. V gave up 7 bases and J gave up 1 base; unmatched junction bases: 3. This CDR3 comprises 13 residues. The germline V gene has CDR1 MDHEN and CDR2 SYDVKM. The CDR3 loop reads CASTSGGNTEAFF. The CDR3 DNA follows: TGTGCCAGCACCTCAGGGGGGAACACTGAAGCTTTCTTT.

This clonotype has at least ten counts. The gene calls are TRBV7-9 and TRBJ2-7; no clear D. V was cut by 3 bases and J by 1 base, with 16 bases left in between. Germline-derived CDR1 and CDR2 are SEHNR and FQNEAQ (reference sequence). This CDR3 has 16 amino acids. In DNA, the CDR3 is TGTGCCAGCAGCTTGCCTTCGAATCGGCCGTCCTACGAGCAGTACTTC. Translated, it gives CASSLPSNRPSYEQYF.

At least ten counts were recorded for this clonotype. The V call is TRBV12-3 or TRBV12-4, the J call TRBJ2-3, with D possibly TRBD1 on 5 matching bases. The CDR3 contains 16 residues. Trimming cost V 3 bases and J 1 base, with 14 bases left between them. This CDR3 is CASSLKWGLRTDTQYF. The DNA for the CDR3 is TGTGCCAGCAGTTTGAAGTGGGGCCTCCGCACAGATACGCAGTATTTT.

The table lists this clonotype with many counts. CDR3 sequence: CASSFRRGTEAFF. The DNA for the CDR3 is TGTGCCAGCAGTTTTCGGAGGGGGACTGAAGCTTTCTTT. This chain uses TRBV12-3 or TRBV12-4 with TRBJ1-1; D might be TRBD1 (6 bases). The CDR3 totals 13 residues. The V and J ends lost 3 bases and 5 bases respectively, with 10 bases between them.

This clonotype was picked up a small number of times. In DNA, the CDR3 is TGTGCCAGCAGCTTAGCTTTCGTTGGAGTCAGCACTGAAGCTTTCTTT. Protein: CASSLAFVGVSTEAFF. This sequence joins TRBV7-8 and TRBJ1-1; D gene ambiguous. Germline loops: CDR1 SGHVS, CDR2 FQNEAQ. Trimming cost V 0 bases and J 4 bases, with 15 bases left between them. The CDR3 runs 16 residues. The whole variable domain, filled in from reference TRBV7-8 and TRBJ1-1, reads GAGVSQSPRYKVAKRGQDVALRCDPISGHVSLFWYQQALGQGPEFLTYFQNEAQLDKSGLPSDRFFAERPEGSVSTLKIQRTQQEDSAVYLCASSLAFVGVSTEAFFGQGTRLTVV.

CDR3 sequence reads: CSATSGRNEQFF. In nucleotides, the CDR3 is TGCAGTGCTACTAGCGGGAGGAATGAGCAGTTCTTC. This sequence joins TRBV20-1 and TRBJ2-1, with TRBD2 identical over 11 bases. The CDR3 runs to 12 residues. The germline V gene encodes CDR1 DFQATT and CDR2 SNEGSKA (reference sequence). The V and J ends lost 4 bases and 7 bases, in that order; junction bases with no gene match: 0.

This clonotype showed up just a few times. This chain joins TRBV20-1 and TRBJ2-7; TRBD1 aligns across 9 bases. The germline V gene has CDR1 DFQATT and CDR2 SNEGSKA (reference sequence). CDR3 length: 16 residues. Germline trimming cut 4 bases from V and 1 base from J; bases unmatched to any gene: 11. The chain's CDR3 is CSAINPGQGFSYEQYF. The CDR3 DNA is TGCAGTGCTATTAACCCGGGACAGGGTTTTTCCTACGAGCAGTACTTC.

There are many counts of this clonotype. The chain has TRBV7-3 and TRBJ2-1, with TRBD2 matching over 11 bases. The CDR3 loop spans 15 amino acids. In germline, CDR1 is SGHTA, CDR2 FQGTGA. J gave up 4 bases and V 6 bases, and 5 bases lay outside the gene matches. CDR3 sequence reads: CASSSGTSGYNEQFF. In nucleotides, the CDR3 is TGTGCCAGCAGTTCCGGGACTAGCGGATACAATGAGCAGTTCTTC. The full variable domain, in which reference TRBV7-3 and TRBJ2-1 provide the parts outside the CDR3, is GAGVSQTPSNKVTEKGKYVELRCDPISGHTALYWYRQSLGQGPEFLIYFQGTGAADDSGLPNDRFFAVRPEGSVSTLKIQRTERGDSAVYLCASSSGTSGYNEQFFGPGTRLTVL.

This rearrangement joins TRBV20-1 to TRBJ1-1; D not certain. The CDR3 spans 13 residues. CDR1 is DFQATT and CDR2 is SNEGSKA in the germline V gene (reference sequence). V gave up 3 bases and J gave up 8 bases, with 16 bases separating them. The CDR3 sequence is CSASRTSDIEAFF. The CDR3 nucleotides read TGCAGTGCTAGCCGTACCTCTGACATAGAAGCTTTCTTT.